This TCR beta chain was sequenced in a study of blood T cell repertoires in COVID-19. As for the study in general: Whether acute or convalescent, the COVID-19 samples came from the United States, Italy and Spain. From T cells, B-cell-depleted T cells, or PBMCs came the material, which was cDNA or gDNA.

Trimming left V 6 bases short and J 8 bases short, with 8 bases between. The CDR3 loop spans 12 amino acids. CDR1 MNHEY and CDR2 SVGAGI come from the germline V gene. Authors' processing steps: Reference gene primer amplification in the assay estimated nucleated cell counts. The assay was immunoSEQ multiplex PCR, and TCRdb's table has in-frame clones only and misses some. Clonal size and the V and J genes are those of that table, whereas D and trimming came from the DNA. The sample records some 62,000 clones, approximately 90% being singletons. The source material was peripheral blood. This sequence joins TRBV6-5 and TRBJ1-6, with a weak D call TRBD1 (5 bases). The TCR sequence derives from a woman of 80 years or more with acute or convalescent COVID-19. This CDR3 is CASSRVDSPLHF. The CDR3 region has the DNA TGTGCCAGCAGCAGGGTTGATTCACCCCTCCACTTT.